The rows below give T cell receptor beta chains drawn from one sample of a study of blood T cell repertoires in COVID-19. TCRdb's table, derived via immunoSEQ multiplex PCR, lists solely in-frame clones and lacks some. Among roughly 150,000 clones, 90% were seen once, and the ten largest hold 15% to 20%. Sequencing was performed on peripheral blood. The source of these receptors is a man between 60 and 75 years old with active or convalescent COVID-19. CDR3s include the opening cysteine and the closing phenylalanine or tryptophan. The D gene is left open where the match is weak. Expanded clones get a size class; other rows say once, few or many, or leave the size out.

clone size	J gene	D gene	V gene	CDR3 protein	CDR3 DNA
NA	TRBJ1-2	NA	TRBV29-1	CSVTNRRSLQGNYGYTF	TGCAGCGTTACGAATAGGAGGAGTCTACAGGGAAACTATGGCTACACCTTC
once	TRBJ1-5	TRBD1	TRBV30	CAWSSTGNAPQHF	TGTGCCTGGAGTTCGACAGGGAATGCGCCCCAGCATTTT
NA	TRBJ1-2	TRBD1	TRBV11-2	CASSSALRRGQYGYTF	TGTGCCAGCAGCTCAGCGCTTCGCAGGGGGCAATATGGCTACACCTTC
NA	TRBJ2-7	TRBD2	TRBV2	CASSQTRASGMGEQYF	TGTGCCAGCAGCCAAACTCGAGCTAGCGGGATGGGTGAGCAGTACTTC
NA	TRBJ2-1	TRBD2	TRBV6-5	CASSYSLAGAYNEQFF	TGTGCCAGCAGTTACTCACTAGCGGGAGCCTACAATGAGCAGTTCTTC
NA	TRBJ2-3	TRBD2	TRBV7-8	CASSLGGGGDTQYF	TGTGCCAGCAGCTTAGGAGGCGGGGGAGATACGCAGTATTTT
NA	TRBJ2-5	TRBD2	TRBV5-1	CASSPDLRSGLALETQYF	TGCGCCAGCAGCCCAGACTTAAGGAGCGGACTAGCACTGGAGACCCAGTACTTC
few	TRBJ2-1	NA	TRBV6-5	CASSYATSYNEQFF	TGTGCCAGCAGTTACGCCACTTCCTACAATGAGCAGTTCTTC
NA	TRBJ2-1	NA	TRBV15	CATSTVRQINEQFF	TGTGCCACCAGCACTGTAAGACAGATCAATGAGCAGTTCTTC
NA	TRBJ1-1	NA	TRBV10-2	CASKIEANTEAFF	TGCGCCAGCAAAATAGAGGCGAACACTGAAGCTTTCTTT
NA	TRBJ1-2	NA	TRBV24-1	CATSDLLRHFYGYTF	TGTGCCACCAGTGATTTGCTACGACACTTCTATGGCTACACCTTC